Listed below are T cell receptor beta chains from one sample, sequenced in a study of beta chain features in type 1 diabetes. The repertoire was sequenced with immunoSEQ multiplex PCR; TCRdb's copy has only in-frame clones and lacks some. Of hundreds of thousands of clones in the sample, about 30% are singletons; the top ten hold 0.05% to 0.07%. Material: naive CD4+ T cells from blood. These receptors were taken from a man between 18 and 29 years old in good health. Each CDR3 is given with its conserved first and last residue. D genes are given only for firm matches. The size of a clone is reported for some rows only, either as once, few or many, or as a class for expanded clones.

size,D,J,V,CDR3,DNA
-,TRBD2,TRBJ2-3,TRBV27,CASSMGLAVSTDTQYF,TGTGCCAGCAGTATGGGACTAGCGGTTAGCACAGATACGCAGTATTTT
-,TRBD1,TRBJ1-5,TRBV7-2,CASSLEGTGYYQPQHF,TGTGCCAGCAGCTTGGAAGGGACAGGTTACTATCAGCCCCAGCATTTT
few,-,TRBJ2-1,TRBV14,CASSQERRNEQFF,TGTGCCAGCAGCCAAGAAAGGCGCAATGAGCAGTTCTTC
few,TRBD1,TRBJ2-3,TRBV11-1,CASSEQGGSTDTQYF,TGTGCCAGCAGCGAACAGGGGGGTAGCACAGATACGCAGTATTTT
-,-,TRBJ2-2,TRBV4-3,CASSPVLGRDNTGELFF,TGCGCCAGCAGCCCCGTCCTGGGACGGGATAACACCGGGGAGCTGTTTTTT
-,-,TRBJ2-2,TRBV15,CATSRDRMEPGELFF,TGTGCCACCAGCAGAGATCGCATGGAACCCGGGGAGCTGTTTTTT
-,TRBD2,TRBJ2-5,TRBV5-1,CASSATSGRETQYF,TGCGCCAGCAGCGCGACTAGCGGACGAGAGACCCAGTACTTC
-,TRBD1,TRBJ2-3,TRBV30,CAWSSRQGLTDTQYF,TGTGCCTGGAGTTCCCGACAGGGATTGACAGATACGCAGTATTTT
-,-,TRBJ2-7,TRBV6-5,CASSRRPPFSYEQYF,TGTGCCAGCAGTAGACGTCCCCCGTTCTCCTACGAGCAGTACTTC
-,TRBD1,TRBJ2-5,TRBV6-1,CASSEVGTGGETQYF,TGTGCCAGCAGTGAAGTTGGGACAGGGGGTGAGACCCAGTACTTC